This T cell receptor beta chain derives from a study of cytomegalovirus exposure and HLA in healthy donors. Use of 60 Vbeta and 13 Jbeta primers characterized the PCR. Under the authors' procedure: In a later analysis, some 80 million unique TCR beta chains included roughly 11 million shared by two or more donors. Assay: immunoSEQ multiplex PCR; the TCRdb copy retains only in-frame clones and omits some. From that table come the V and J calls and clone size; the DNA was used to work out D and trimming. Of over 95,000 clones in the sample, 70% to 80% were seen once. This CDR3 spans 17 amino acids. Germline V gene sequence: CDR1 MRHNA, CDR2 SNTAGT. V shed 2 bases, J shed 4 bases, and the junction held 13 bases outside the gene matches.

This chain uses TRBV6-4 with TRBJ1-2, with 7 bases aligning to TRBD1. Sequences were obtained from PBMCs. The clonotype originates from a middle-aged woman in good health and CMV-seropositive. DNA of the CDR3: TGTGCCAGCAGTGACCACCGGACAGGCCGTACAATCTATGGCTACACCTTC. Its protein product is CASSDHRTGRTIYGYTF.